This T cell receptor (beta chain) was sequenced for a study of blood T cell repertoires in COVID-19. Which cohort a participant joined came from the clinical history participants gave. There are 16 residues in the CDR3. The V and J ends lost 6 bases and 0 bases, in that order; junction bases with no gene match: 7. CDR1 is SNHLY, CDR2 FYNNEI, per germline. In the authors' workflow: By means of reference gene primer amplification, nucleated cell counts were estimated. TCRdb keeps only in-frame clones here, not all; method: immunoSEQ multiplex PCR. V, J and clone size derive from that table, while D and trimming were established from the DNA sequence. The sample includes 450,000 or so clones, about 92% seen only once; the top ten take 0.6% to 0.7%.

The receptor was isolated from a man aged 18 to 35 who had recovered from COVID-19. Material for sequencing was PBMCs or T cells enriched from blood (not recorded which). The chain employs TRBV2 and TRBJ1-1; 10 positions agree with TRBD1. The CDR3 region is CASRWGGQGLNTEAFF. In nucleotides, the CDR3 is TGTGCCAGCAGGTGGGGGGGACAGGGGTTGAACACTGAAGCTTTCTTT.